A selection of T cell receptor beta chains follows, all from one sample in a study of response to subunit inactivated influenza vaccine. MiXCR, applied by TCRdb to the RT-PCR reads, yields one record per CDR3 protein. The data show 750,000 to 850,000 distinct CDR3 sequences, about 18% seen once. The sequenced sample was PBMCs from blood, obtained around 5 days after vaccination. The source of these receptors is a man aged 45-65 years who received an inactivated influenza vaccine. The CDR3 runs from the conserved cysteine through the conserved F or W. The D gene is left open where the match is weak.

V: TRBV15; D: TRBD2; J: TRBJ2-7; CDR3: CATSGGTSGSLYEQYF
V: TRBV12-3/TRBV12-4; D: .; J: TRBJ2-7; CDR3: CASSLVGQLYEQYF
V: TRBV6-1; D: .; J: TRBJ2-7; CDR3: CASRSEGATYEQYF
V: TRBV20-1; D: .; J: TRBJ1-5; CDR3: CSASPGEGRQPQHF
V: TRBV5-6; D: .; J: TRBJ1-1; CDR3: CASSLRWRTEAFF
V: TRBV24-1; D: .; J: TRBJ2-1; CDR3: CATGGLAFNEQFF
V: TRBV6-2/TRBV6-3; D: .; J: TRBJ2-1; CDR3: CASNPTRSNEQFF
V: TRBV6-2/TRBV6-3; D: .; J: TRBJ2-2; CDR3: CASSYELLHTGELFF
V: TRBV30; D: TRBD1; J: TRBJ2-7; CDR3: CAWSGSGTVLSYEQYF
V: TRBV4-2; D: TRBD2; J: TRBJ2-1; CDR3: CASSQGQSSGGIRGNEQFF
V: TRBV7-9; D: TRBD1; J: TRBJ2-7; CDR3: CASSFRQGASYEQYF
V: TRBV12-3/TRBV12-4; D: .; J: TRBJ2-5; CDR3: CASSWNALETQYF
V: TRBV20-1; D: TRBD2; J: TRBJ2-3; CDR3: CSANSGTSGTDTQYF
V: TRBV10-3; D: TRBD1; J: TRBJ2-5; CDR3: CAISEFSAWTGVLETQYF
V: TRBV6-5; D: .; J: TRBJ2-1; CDR3: CASSYRQVGYNEQFF
V: TRBV5-1; D: .; J: TRBJ2-7; CDR3: CASSLDRGGPYEQYF
V: TRBV11-2; D: .; J: TRBJ2-7; CDR3: CASSSRWARTPTSGEQYF
V: TRBV4-2; D: TRBD2; J: TRBJ2-7; CDR3: CASSHSSMGLARYEQYF
V: TRBV28; D: .; J: TRBJ2-3; CDR3: CASIWGRTDTQYF
V: TRBV24-1; D: TRBD2; J: TRBJ2-1; CDR3: CATSDILSGRGYNEQFF
V: TRBV3-1; D: .; J: TRBJ2-1; CDR3: CASSQGSIASNEQFF
V: TRBV20-1; D: .; J: TRBJ2-1; CDR3: CSASTGTFANEQFF
V: TRBV7-8; D: .; J: TRBJ1-6; CDR3: CASSLTGMFSDGFISSPLHF
V: TRBV10-3; D: .; J: TRBJ1-6; CDR3: CAISGIRSPLHF
V: TRBV6-1; D: .; J: TRBJ2-3; CDR3: CASSEAASDTQYF
V: TRBV6-5; D: .; J: TRBJ2-5; CDR3: CASSLGSWLETQYF
V: TRBV7-9; D: .; J: TRBJ1-5; CDR3: CASSLQSSNQPQHF
V: TRBV20-1; D: TRBD1; J: TRBJ2-4; CDR3: CSARGTGDSKNIQYF
V: TRBV5-6; D: .; J: TRBJ1-3; CDR3: CASSSRSGNTIYF